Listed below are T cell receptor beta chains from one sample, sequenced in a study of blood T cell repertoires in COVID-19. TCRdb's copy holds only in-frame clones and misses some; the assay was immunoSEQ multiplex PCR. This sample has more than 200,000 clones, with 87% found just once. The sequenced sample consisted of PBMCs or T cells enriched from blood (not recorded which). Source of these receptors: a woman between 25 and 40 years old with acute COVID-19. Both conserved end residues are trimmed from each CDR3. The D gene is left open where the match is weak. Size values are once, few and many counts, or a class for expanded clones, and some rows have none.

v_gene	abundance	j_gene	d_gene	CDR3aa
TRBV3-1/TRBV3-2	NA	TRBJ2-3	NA	ASSPFLLASSHTDTQY
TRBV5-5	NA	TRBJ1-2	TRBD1	ASSPQGIDYGYT
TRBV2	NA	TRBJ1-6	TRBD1	ASSADRGGSSYNSPLH
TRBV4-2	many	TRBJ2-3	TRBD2	ASSQERGGPDTQY
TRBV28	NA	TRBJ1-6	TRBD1	ASGSAGTGASPLH
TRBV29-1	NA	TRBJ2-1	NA	SVGPLGEQWEQF
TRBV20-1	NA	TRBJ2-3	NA	SASLLELDTQY
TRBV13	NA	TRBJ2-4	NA	ASSLVLFKNIQY
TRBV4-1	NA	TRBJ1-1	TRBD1	ASGRQGLGNTEAF
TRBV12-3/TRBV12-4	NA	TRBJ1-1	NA	ASSRSDTEAF
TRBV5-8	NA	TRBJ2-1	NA	ASSLTPRNEQF
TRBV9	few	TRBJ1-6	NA	ASSLGGSPLH
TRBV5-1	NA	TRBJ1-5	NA	ASSLESGNQPQH
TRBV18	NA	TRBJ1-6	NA	ASSDGYENSPLH
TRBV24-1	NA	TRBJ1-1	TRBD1	ATSAAGGLNTEAF
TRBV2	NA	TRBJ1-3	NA	ASSELGARATIY
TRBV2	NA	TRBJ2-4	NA	ASRRVRNIQY
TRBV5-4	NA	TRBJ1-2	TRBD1	ASTMTGDYGYT
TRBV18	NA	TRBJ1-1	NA	ASSQAQNTEAF
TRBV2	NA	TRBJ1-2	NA	ASSVGATNYGYT
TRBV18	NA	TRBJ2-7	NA	ASSPIPGDLGYEQY
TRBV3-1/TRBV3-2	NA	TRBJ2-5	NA	ASNGPGGGRETQY
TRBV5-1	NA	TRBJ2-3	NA	ASNTIPLGPDTQY
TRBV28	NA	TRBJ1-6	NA	ASSPRRGSPLH
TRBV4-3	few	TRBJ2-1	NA	ASSQDAPSSYNEQF
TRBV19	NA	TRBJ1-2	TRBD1	ASSTRQGLGGYT
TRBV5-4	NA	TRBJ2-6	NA	ASSLGQGNGANVLT
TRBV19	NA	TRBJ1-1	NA	ASSIVPGDTEAF
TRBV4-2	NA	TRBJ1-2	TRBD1	ASSQDLGTGPPYGYT
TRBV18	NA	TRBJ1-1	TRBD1	ASSPTDRGHTEAF
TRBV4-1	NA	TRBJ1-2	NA	ASSQVDRGGYT
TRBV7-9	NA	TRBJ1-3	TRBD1	ASRSGQGENSGNTIY
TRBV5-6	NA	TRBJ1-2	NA	ASSLLLYGYT
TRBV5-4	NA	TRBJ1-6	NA	ASSLHSLANSPLH
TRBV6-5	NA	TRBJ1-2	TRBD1	ASSYFQGAGRSGYT
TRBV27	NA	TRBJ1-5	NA	ASGSVGINQPQH
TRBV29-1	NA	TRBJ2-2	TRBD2	AGLAGLIQNTGELF
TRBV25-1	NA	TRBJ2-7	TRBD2	ASSLAGAYEQY
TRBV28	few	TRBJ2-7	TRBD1	ASRGTGPYEQY
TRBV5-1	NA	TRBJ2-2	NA	ASSPGVGGNTGELF
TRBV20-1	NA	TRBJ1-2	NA	QGGSYGYT
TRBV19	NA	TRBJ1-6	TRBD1	ASTLGDRGVSPLH
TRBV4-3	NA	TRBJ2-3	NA	ASSQDSRGDTQY
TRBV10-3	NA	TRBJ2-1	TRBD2	AISVGLAGRSYNEQF
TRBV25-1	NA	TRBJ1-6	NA	ASHPGILTDNSPLH
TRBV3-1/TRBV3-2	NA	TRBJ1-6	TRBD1	ASSQRTGFTYNSPLH
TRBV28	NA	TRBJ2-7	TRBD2	ASSLRGSVQY
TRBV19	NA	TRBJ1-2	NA	ASSIVWDYDYT
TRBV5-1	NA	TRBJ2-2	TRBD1	ASSPRPQGAVPGELF
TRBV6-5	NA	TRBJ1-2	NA	AIWGVGYT
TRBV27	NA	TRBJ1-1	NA	ASKGGARMNTEAF
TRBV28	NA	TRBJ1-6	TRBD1	ASSLPGTVSPLH
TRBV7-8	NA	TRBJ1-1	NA	ASSLAQWGDTEAF